The present TCR beta chain was sequenced within a study of T cells in Graves' hyperthyroidism and ophthalmopathy. Disease lasting under 3 months, a NOSPECS grade of at least 4, and a Clinical Activity Score of at least 3 were features of the ophthalmopathy patients. RNA transcripts served as the template for amplifying TCR beta CDR3 regions. With the HTBI primer set, the TCR CDR3 went through a first round of RT-PCR. Each CDR3 protein is one row after TCRdb ran MiXCR on the multiplex PCR reads. This table has some 550,000 distinct CDR3 sequences, 16% appearing once. Sequencing used blood. The TCR originated in a woman aged 40 to 50 with Graves' ophthalmopathy.

The CDR3 protein is CASSFDRGFRETQYF. In nucleotides, the CDR3 is TGTGCCAGCAGCTTTGACAGGGGTTTTAGAGAGACCCAGTACTTC. The chain is built from TRBV7-2 and TRBJ2-5; 8 positions agree with TRBD1. After removal of 3 bases from V and 4 bases from J, the junction contained 7 bases not matched to a gene. CDR3 size: 15 residues. Germline V gene data show CDR1 as SGHTA and CDR2 as FQGNSA.